Listed here are 18 T cell receptor beta chains from one sample, sequenced in a study of beta chain features in type 1 diabetes. General observations from the study: TCRB CDR3 length was moderately but significantly reduced in all four CD4+ subsets of Type 1 diabetes patients.

Their recognized antigens are unknown. Of the isolated RNA, all was reverse transcribed, and so the sequenced material was expressed TCRB transcripts. Assay: immunoSEQ multiplex PCR; the TCRdb copy retains only in-frame clones and omits some. The sample has about 710,000 clones; over 12% are singletons. Sequenced: naive CD4+ T cells from blood. The receptors originated from a young man with type 1 diabetes.

In its sample, this clone was seen a few times. This CDR3 reads CAWSATGIGEQFF. CDR3 DNA: TGTGCCTGGAGTGCAACAGGGATCGGTGAGCAGTTCTTC. The chain joins TRBV30 to TRBJ2-1; maybe TRBD1 (6 bases). V was trimmed by 1 base and J by 9 bases, leaving 13 bases between them. The V gene's germline CDR1 is GTSNPN and CDR2 SVGIG (reference sequence). The CDR3 covers 13 residues. Full variable domain (remainder filled in from reference TRBV30 and TRBJ2-1): SQTIHQWPATLVQPVGSPLSLECTVEGTSNPNLYWYRQAAGRGLQLLFYSVGIGQISSEVPQNLSASRPQDRQFILSSKKLLLSDSGFYLCAWSATGIGEQFFGPGTRLTVL.

Only a few counts were recorded for this clone. The chain combines TRBV6-1 with TRBJ1-1; the D gene is possibly TRBD1 (5 bases). V shed 0 bases and J shed 7 bases, with 9 bases lying between them. Germline CDR1 is MNHNS and CDR2 is SASEGT. The CDR3 contains 13 residues. The CDR3 region is CASSEAQGFEAFF. The CDR3 DNA is TGTGCCAGCAGTGAAGCTCAGGGATTTGAAGCTTTCTTT.

This clone has only a few counts. The DNA of the CDR3 is TGTGCCTGGACCCAAGCCGGAAACACCATATATTTT. Amino acid sequence: CAWTQAGNTIYF. This chain links TRBV30 with TRBJ1-3; D is uncertain. V shed 4 bases and J shed 4 bases, with 8 bases lying between them. This CDR3 is 12 amino acids long. Germline-derived CDR1 and CDR2 are GTSNPN and SVGIG (reference sequence).

The CDR3 sequence: CAWSVQGFIYEQYF. The CDR3 coding sequence is TGTGCCTGGAGTGTACAGGGTTTCATTTACGAGCAGTACTTC. V and J are TRBV30 and TRBJ2-7; TRBD1 is a possible D gene (6 bases). V was trimmed by 0 bases and J by 4 bases, leaving 13 bases between them. The V gene's germline CDR1 is GTSNPN and CDR2 SVGIG (reference sequence). This CDR3 is built from 14 residues.

This clone was picked up a small number of times. The chain has TRBV27 and TRBJ2-7, with 9 bases matching TRBD1. This CDR3 region has 18 residues. The V and J ends lost 3 bases and 6 bases, in that order; junction bases with no gene match: 18. Germline V gives CDR1 MNHEY, CDR2 SMNVEV (reference sequence). The CDR3 protein is CASSLGRTGVGFGGEQYF. In DNA, the CDR3 is TGTGCCAGCAGTTTGGGACGGACAGGGGTTGGCTTCGGCGGCGAGCAGTACTTC.

Only a few counts were recorded for this clone. The J gene is TRBJ2-1, the V gene TRBV14; TRBD1 is a possible D gene (5 bases). This CDR3 is built from 18 residues. Trimming removed 0 bases at V and 1 base at J, with 16 bases between. The germline V gene has CDR1 SGHDN and CDR2 FVKESK. This CDR3 is CASSQDQGWKGSYNEQFF. CDR3 DNA sequence: TGTGCCAGCAGCCAAGATCAGGGCTGGAAGGGGTCCTACAATGAGCAGTTCTTC. Together with reference TRBV14 and TRBJ2-1, the CDR3 gives the full variable domain: EAGVTQFPSHSVIEKGQTVTLRCDPISGHDNLYWYRRVMGKEIKFLLHFVKESKQDESGMPNNRFLAERTGGTYSTLKVQPAELEDSGVYFCASSQDQGWKGSYNEQFFGPGTRLTVL.

This clone came up a few times. CDR3 nucleotides: TGTGCCAGCAGCGCCCAAACCGGAACAGATACGCAGTATTTT. Encoded protein: CASSAQTGTDTQYF. The rearrangement links TRBV7-2 to TRBJ2-3; D not certain. Trimming took off 5 bases at V and 3 bases at J, with 12 bases between the two ends. This CDR3 comprises 14 residues. CDR1 is SGHTA and CDR2 is FQGNSA in the germline V gene.

The gene calls are TRBV6-5 and TRBJ1-2; 8 nucleotides line up with TRBD1. The germline CDR1 and CDR2 sequences are MNHEY and SVGAGI. The CDR3 covers 13 residues. With 4 bases clipped from V and 6 bases from J, the junction kept 4 bases outside the gene matches. CDR3 region: CASSFRGLDGYTF. Written as DNA, the CDR3 is TGTGCCAGCAGTTTCAGGGGGCTTGATGGCTACACCTTC.

This clone was seen a handful of times. This sequence joins TRBV28 and TRBJ1-5; D gene ambiguous. This CDR3 is built from 12 residues. Germline V gene sequence: CDR1 MDHEN, CDR2 SYDVKM. V gave up 7 bases and J gave up 5 bases, with 9 bases separating them. CDR3 region: CASTPGDQPQHF. As DNA, the CDR3 is TGTGCCAGCACCCCTGGGGATCAGCCCCAGCATTTT.

The genes are TRBV20-1 and TRBJ1-2; no firm D call. Trimming took off 3 bases at V and 6 bases at J, with 8 bases between the two ends. This CDR3 spans 11 amino acids. The germline gives CDR1 DFQATT, CDR2 SNEGSKA (reference sequence). CDR3 residues: CSASPVDGYTF. In DNA form, the CDR3 reads TGCAGTGCTAGTCCGGTCGATGGCTACACCTTC.

This clone was found a few times. The chain has TRBV30 and TRBJ2-5, with D possibly being TRBD1 or TRBD2 (6 bases each). Trimming took 2 bases from V and 5 from J, leaving 12 bases between them. In germline, CDR1 is GTSNPN, CDR2 SVGIG (reference sequence). The CDR3 covers 13 residues. The CDR3, as DNA: TGTGCCTGGAGTTTCACAGGGAGGGAGACCCAGTACTTC. This translates into CAWSFTGRETQYF.

The sample holds one count of this clone. V and J are TRBV6-5 and TRBJ1-2, with D perhaps matching TRBD1 (6 bases). The CDR3 has 12 amino acids. V lost 2 bases and J 8 bases, leaving 9 bases between the germline ends. Germline V gives CDR1 MNHEY, CDR2 SVGAGI. CDR3 loop: CASSYRGNGYTF. CDR3 coding DNA: TGTGCCAGCAGTTACAGGGGGAACGGCTACACCTTC.

This clone was recorded a few times. This chain uses TRBV9 with TRBJ2-1; D is uncertain. Germline lookup yields CDR1 SGDLS and CDR2 YYNGEE. The germline V and J ends were trimmed by 4 bases and 3 bases, with 11 bases remaining between them. CDR3 length equals 14 residues. The CDR3: CASSPQAGYNEQFF. CDR3 in DNA: TGTGCCAGCAGCCCCCAAGCAGGCTACAATGAGCAGTTCTTC.

The chain has TRBV21-1 and TRBJ2-5; TRBD2 is the table's D call, not checked against the DNA. TRBV21-1 is labeled a pseudogene. The CDR3 runs 14 residues. Here the CDR3 reads CASSKRGRIETQYF. Here the CDR3 DNA reads TGTGCCAGCAGCAAACGCGGGAGAATCGAGACCCAGTACTTC.

The chain combines TRBV7-2 with TRBJ2-2, with a possible D match to TRBD1 (6 bases). There are 14 residues in the CDR3. CDR1 is SGHTA and CDR2 is FQGNSA in the germline V gene. The V gene lost 5 bases and the J gene lost 1 base, with 8 bases spanning the gap. CDR3 coding DNA: TGTGCCAGCAGCCCACAGGGGAACACCGGGGAGCTGTTTTTT. Translating it yields CASSPQGNTGELFF.

This chain uses TRBV7-9 with TRBJ1-1; D remains ambiguous. CDR3 length equals 15 residues. Deletions cut 8 bases from V and 0 bases from J, with 16 bases between. Per germline, CDR1 SEHNR and CDR2 FQNEAQ (reference sequence). CDR3 bases: TGTGCCAGCCGTGGGTTTTCTGTCTTGAACACTGAAGCTTTCTTT. Translating it yields CASRGFSVLNTEAFF.

This clone has just a few counts. The chain has TRBV28 and TRBJ1-6, with 8 bases fitting TRBD1. Germline assignment: CDR1 MDHEN and CDR2 SYDVKM. There are 15 residues in the CDR3. The trim removed 6 bases at V and 9 bases at J, leaving 10 bases unmatched. The CDR3 coding sequence is TGTGCCAGCAGCAAAGAGACAGGGGATCGTTCACCCCTCCACTTT. Translation gives CASSKETGDRSPLHF.

This clone appeared a few times. The same CDR3 can be traced to other DNA sequences in this sample. CDR3 protein: CASSLDSYQETQYF. CDR3 in DNA: TGCGCCAGCAGCTTGGATTCCTACCAAGAGACCCAGTACTTC. This sequence joins TRBV5-1 and TRBJ2-5; D gene uncertain. V lost 0 bases and J 0 bases, leaving 6 bases between the germline ends. Germline-derived CDR1 and CDR2 are SGHRS and YFSETQ. The CDR3 sequence is 14 residues long.